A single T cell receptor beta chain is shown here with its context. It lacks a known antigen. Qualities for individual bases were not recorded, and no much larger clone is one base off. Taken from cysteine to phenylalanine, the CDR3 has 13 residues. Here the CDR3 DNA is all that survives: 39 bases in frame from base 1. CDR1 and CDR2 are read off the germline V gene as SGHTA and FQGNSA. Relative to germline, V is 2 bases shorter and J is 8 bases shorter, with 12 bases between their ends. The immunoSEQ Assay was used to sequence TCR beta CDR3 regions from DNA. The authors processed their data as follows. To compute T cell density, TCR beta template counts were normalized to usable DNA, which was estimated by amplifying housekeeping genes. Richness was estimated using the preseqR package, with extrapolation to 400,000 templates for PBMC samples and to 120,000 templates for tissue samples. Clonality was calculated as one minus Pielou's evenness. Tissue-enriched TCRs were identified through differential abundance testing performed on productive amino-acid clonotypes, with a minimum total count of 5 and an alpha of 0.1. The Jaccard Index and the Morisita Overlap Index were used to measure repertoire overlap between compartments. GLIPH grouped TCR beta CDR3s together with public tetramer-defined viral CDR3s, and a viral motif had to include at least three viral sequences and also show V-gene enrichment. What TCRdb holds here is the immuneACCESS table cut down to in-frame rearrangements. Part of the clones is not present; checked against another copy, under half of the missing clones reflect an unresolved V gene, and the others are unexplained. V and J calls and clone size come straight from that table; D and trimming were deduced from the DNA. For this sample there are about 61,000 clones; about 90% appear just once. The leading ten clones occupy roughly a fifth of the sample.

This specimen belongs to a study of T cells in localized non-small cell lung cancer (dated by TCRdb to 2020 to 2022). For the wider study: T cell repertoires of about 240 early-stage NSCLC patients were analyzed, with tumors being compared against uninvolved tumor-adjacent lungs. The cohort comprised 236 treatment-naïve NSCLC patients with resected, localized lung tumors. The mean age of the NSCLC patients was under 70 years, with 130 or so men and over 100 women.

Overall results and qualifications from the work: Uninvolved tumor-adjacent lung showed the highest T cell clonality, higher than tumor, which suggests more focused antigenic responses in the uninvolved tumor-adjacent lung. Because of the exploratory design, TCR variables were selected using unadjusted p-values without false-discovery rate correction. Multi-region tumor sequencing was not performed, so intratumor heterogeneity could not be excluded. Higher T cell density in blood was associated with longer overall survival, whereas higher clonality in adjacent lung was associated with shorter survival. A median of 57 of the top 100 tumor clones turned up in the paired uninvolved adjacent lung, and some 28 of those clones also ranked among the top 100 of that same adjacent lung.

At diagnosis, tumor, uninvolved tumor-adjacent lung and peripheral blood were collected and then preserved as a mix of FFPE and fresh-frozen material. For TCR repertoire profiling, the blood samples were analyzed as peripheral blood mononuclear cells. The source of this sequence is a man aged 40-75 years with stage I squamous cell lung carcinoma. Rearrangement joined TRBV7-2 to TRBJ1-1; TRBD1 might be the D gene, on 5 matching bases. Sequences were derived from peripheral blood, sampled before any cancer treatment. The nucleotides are TGTGCCAGCAGCTTACAGGTGAGGGACGAAGCTTTCTTT. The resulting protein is CASSLQVRDEAFF.